This TCR beta chain was profiled in a study of radiation and T cells in renal cell carcinoma (dated by TCRdb to the early 2020s). For context, the study as a whole: TCR beta sequencing covered 50 to 55 samples in total, comprising approximately 26 tumors and about 27 peripheral blood samples. Across all 50 or so samples, roughly 3,700,000 unique CDR3 nucleotide sequences encoding roughly 2,800,000 unique CDR3 amino acid sequences were identified. What the work shows at the level of the full study, not this receptor alone: Irradiated tumors showed higher TCR clonality than controls, with the top 100 clonotypes averaging about 50% of the repertoire versus roughly 45% in nephrectomy-only tumors. With a single-armed trial design, the study had no way to address how radiation dose or scheduling affects the TCR repertoire. Compared with control tumors, irradiated tumors had a greater number of dominant CDR3 motifs, and these motifs made up a bigger portion of the repertoire. Because only small tumor regions of 0.9 to 1 g were available, the study did not capture intratumoral heterogeneity.

Following the manufacturer's recommendations, the immunoSEQ kit was used to generate TCR beta libraries from genomic DNA. To prepare the libraries, a first multiplex PCR with proprietary primers was run, followed by a second PCR that added unique barcodes, and a bead cleanup was done after each round. A kit-provided positive control reaction and a negative control reaction were included in every sample batch. The final libraries underwent checking on an Agilent 4200 TapeStation D1000 ScreenTape, volumetric pooling, and quantification by qPCR. Sequencing was performed on an Illumina NextSeq500 with a MidOutput 150-cycle cartridge, and 156 Read1 and 15 Index1 cycles were run with kit custom primers. The pooled library was loaded at about 1 pM, with a roughly 18% PhiX control spiked in. Concerning the study's data processing: The vendor-processed data were analyzed in R, and a clonotype was defined as all T cells that share the same CDR3 nucleotide sequence. For clone abundance analyses, frequencies were normalized to the 10,000 most abundant clones in each sample. Public T cell clones, which averaged fewer than five per sample, were removed prior to analysis. Dominant motif analysis used ImmunoMap with the PAM10 matrix, gap penalty 30 and homology threshold 0.3; motifs with cumulative frequency at least 0.01 counted as dominant. Sourced from immuneACCESS, this table was stored by TCRdb with only in-frame sequences that have V and J called. A share of the clones is absent; for the studies checked, an unresolved V gene accounts for under half, and the remainder has no known explanation. That table furnishes V, J and clone size, whereas the DNA furnished D and trimming. The sample profile shows roughly 14,000 clones; about three fifths of them were found once. Approximately 10% of the sample is in the top ten clones.

This clone has just a few counts. Its antigen is still unknown. Within one base of it there is no much larger clone, and no base qualities were kept. Based on the germline V gene, the CDR1 and CDR2 sequences are SGDLS and YYNGEE. The CDR3 goes from the cysteine to the phenylalanine over 14 residues. The only DNA kept is the CDR3, 42 bases in frame from the first base. V is cut back by 2 bases and J by 5 bases, with 1 base in the junction unmatched. The sample's time point label is to be understood as: tumor resected at nephrectomy. The treatment or condition label here, explained by the study, means: treatment-naive control, cytoreductive nephrectomy. The control tumors were taken from treatment-naive renal cell carcinoma patients who had cytoreductive nephrectomy with no earlier radiation. All patients had renal cell carcinoma with clear cell pathology. The control tumors sequenced for TCR were resected between about 2010 and 2015 from approximately ten males and a few females whose median age was roughly 53 years (range roughly 35 to 85). Tumor processing involved mechanical dissociation, digestion with collagenase/hyaluronidase at 37 degrees C, handling in gentleMACS C tubes, and storage in liquid nitrogen. The QIAamp DNA Blood Mini Kit (Qiagen) was used to prepare genomic DNA for TCR sequencing. Samples were included in the analyses only if all quality control checks were passed.

The sequence came from a man in his forties or fifties with renal cell carcinoma. The V gene is TRBV9 and the J gene is TRBJ2-5; the central 12 bases match TRBD2. This sample comprised tumor tissue, obtained from a patient whose treatment was nephrectomy without radiotherapy. The CDR3 protein: CASSVTSGGETQYF. Here is the DNA: TGTGCCAGCAGCGTTACTAGCGGGGGGGAGACCCAGTACTTC.